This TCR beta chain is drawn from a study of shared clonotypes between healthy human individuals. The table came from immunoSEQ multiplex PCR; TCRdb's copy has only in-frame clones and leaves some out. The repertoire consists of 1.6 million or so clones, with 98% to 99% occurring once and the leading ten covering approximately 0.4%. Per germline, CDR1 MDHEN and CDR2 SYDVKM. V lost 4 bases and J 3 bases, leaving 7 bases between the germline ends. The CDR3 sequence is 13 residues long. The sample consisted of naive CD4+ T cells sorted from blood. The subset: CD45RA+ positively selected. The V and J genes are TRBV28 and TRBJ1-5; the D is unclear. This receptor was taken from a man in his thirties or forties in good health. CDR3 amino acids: CASSSPNNQPQHF. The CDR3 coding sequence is TGTGCCAGCAGTTCTCCGAACAATCAGCCCCAGCATTTT.